The next 18 T cell receptor beta chains were all read from a single sample in a study of blood T cell repertoires in COVID-19. TCRdb's copy holds only in-frame clones and misses some; the assay was immunoSEQ multiplex PCR. The profile shows 120,000 to 150,000 clones, approximately 90% of them singletons. The sample taken for sequencing was peripheral blood. Source of these receptors: a human donor with COVID-19, enrolled during active disease. The donor label of this sample is uncertain.

The chain recombines TRBV5-1 with TRBJ2-1, with 11 bases aligning to TRBD2. CDR1 and CDR2 from the germline V gene are SGHRS and YFSETQ. Unmatched junction bases numbered 3, after V lost 0 bases and J lost 7 bases. The CDR3 totals 15 residues. Here the CDR3 DNA reads TGCGCCAGCAGCTTGGGACTAGCGGGGAGGAATGAGCAGTTCTTC. Its translation is CASSLGLAGRNEQFF.

The chain recombines TRBV6-2 or TRBV6-3 with TRBJ2-5; 9 positions match TRBD2. This CDR3 comprises 15 residues. J lost 4 bases, V lost 0 bases, and 3 bases had no gene match. Germline V gene data show CDR1 as MNHEY and CDR2 as SVGEGT. CDR3 amino acids: CASSYSLAGVETQYF. The CDR3 bases are TGTGCCAGCAGTTACTCGTTAGCGGGGGTAGAGACCCAGTACTTC.

The chain couples TRBV7-2 to TRBJ1-4; perhaps TRBD1 as D (6 bases). Germline CDR1 reads SGHTA; CDR2 reads FQGNSA. The CDR3 is made up of 13 amino acids. Trimming took off 5 bases at V and 7 bases at J, with 11 bases between the two ends. The CDR3 bases are TGTGCCAGCAGCAGCCAACAGGGTGAAAAACTGTTTTTT. Translating it yields CASSSQQGEKLFF.

This chain links TRBV7-9 with TRBJ2-3, with 11 positions matching TRBD2. The CDR3 spans 15 residues. Germline assignment: CDR1 SEHNR and CDR2 FQNEAQ (reference sequence). The V segment lost 5 bases and the J segment 1 base; nucleotides outside the gene matches: 2. The CDR3 reads CASSQLAGGTDTQYF. In DNA, the CDR3 is TGTGCCAGCAGCCAACTAGCGGGGGGCACAGATACGCAGTATTTT.

The rearrangement uses TRBV24-1 and TRBJ1-3, with 8 bases lining up with TRBD1. CDR3 length equals 17 residues. Germline V lookup: CDR1 KGHDR, CDR2 SFDVKD. The ends lost 3 bases at V and 0 bases at J; junction bases unmatched: 6. CDR3: CATSDDRGRSSGNTIYF. DNA of the CDR3: TGTGCCACCAGTGATGACAGGGGTCGGAGCTCTGGAAACACCATATATTTT.

The chain recombines TRBV7-9 with TRBJ2-5; D call uncertain. The CDR3 totals 13 residues. Germline V gene lookup returns CDR1 SEHNR and CDR2 FQNEAQ (reference sequence). Deletions cut 2 bases from V and 5 bases from J, with 9 bases between. The DNA for the CDR3 is TGTGCCAGCAGCTTATCCCGTTTGGAGACCCAGTACTTC. Amino acid sequence: CASSLSRLETQYF.

This clone was recorded once. V gene TRBV5-1 combines with J gene TRBJ1-4; D is ambiguous. The germline V and J ends were trimmed by 4 bases and 0 bases, with 4 bases remaining between them. This CDR3 spans 13 amino acids. CDR1 and CDR2 (germline): SGHRS, YFSETQ. This CDR3 is CASSRATNEKLFF. In DNA, the CDR3 is TGCGCCAGCAGCCGGGCAACTAATGAAAAACTGTTTTTT.

This chain links TRBV28 with TRBJ1-3; 9 positions agree with TRBD1. Germline assignment: CDR1 MDHEN and CDR2 SYDVKM. CDR3 length: 13 residues. After removal of 6 bases from V and 8 bases from J, the junction contained 5 bases not matched to a gene. CDR3 DNA sequence: TGTGCCAGCAGGAGGACAGGGGTGGACACCATATATTTT. Protein sequence: CASRRTGVDTIYF.

The CDR3 protein is CASSEGGRDGNQPQHF. As DNA, the CDR3 is TGTGCCAGCAGTGAAGGCGGCAGGGATGGCAATCAGCCCCAGCATTTT. The rearrangement links TRBV2 to TRBJ1-5; perhaps TRBD1 as D (5 bases). Per germline, CDR1 SNHLY and CDR2 FYNNEI. The CDR3 has 16 amino acids. V was pared by 1 base and J by 2 bases, with 12 bases between.

The genes are TRBV12-3 or TRBV12-4 and TRBJ1-4; D is perhaps TRBD1 (6 bases). The CDR3 length is 13 residues. V shed 3 bases and J shed 5 bases, with 7 bases lying between them. This CDR3 reads CASSFTGNEKLFF. The CDR3 nucleotides are TGTGCCAGCAGTTTCACAGGGAATGAAAAACTGTTTTTT.

The chain joins TRBV7-2 to TRBJ2-2, with TRBD1 as a possible D gene (7 bases). The CDR3 has 16 residues. The V gene lost 1 base and the J gene lost 6 bases, with 15 bases spanning the gap. Germline V gives CDR1 SGHTA, CDR2 FQGNSA. The CDR3 reads CASSLVSGGISGELFF. CDR3 DNA: TGTGCCAGCAGCTTAGTGTCAGGGGGGATCTCCGGGGAGCTGTTTTTT.

The chain joins TRBV6-1 to TRBJ1-5; D ambiguous. Germline V gene data show CDR1 as MNHNS and CDR2 as SASEGT. This CDR3 is built from 15 residues. Trimming cost V 0 bases and J 6 bases, with 12 bases left between them. CDR3 DNA: TGTGCCAGCAGTGAAGCTGAACAGAGCGGTCAGCCCCAGCATTTT. It specifies CASSEAEQSGQPQHF.

This rearrangement joins TRBV5-1 to TRBJ2-7; possible D gene TRBD2, 5 bases. CDR1 SGHRS and CDR2 YFSETQ come from the germline V gene. The CDR3 loop spans 13 amino acids. Trimming took 5 bases from V and 2 from J, leaving 11 bases between them. CDR3 in amino acids: CASSTRGTYEQYF. As DNA, the CDR3 is TGCGCCAGCAGTACCCGGGGAACCTACGAGCAGTACTTC. The whole variable domain, filled in from reference TRBV5-1 and TRBJ2-7, reads KAGVTQTPRYLIKTRGQQVTLSCSPISGHRSVSWYQQTPGQGLQFLFEYFSETQRNKGNFPGRFSGRQFSNSRSEMNVSTLELGDSALYLCASSTRGTYEQYFGPGTRLTVT.

The gene calls are TRBV5-4 and TRBJ2-1, with 9 bases that match TRBD2. CDR3 length: 14 amino acids. Trimming at V came to 4 bases and at J to 4 bases, leaving 3 bases not matched to a gene. CDR1 and CDR2 (germline): SGHNT, YYREEE (reference sequence). The CDR3 here is CASSRLAAYNEQFF. Here the CDR3 DNA reads TGTGCCAGCAGCCGACTAGCGGCTTACAATGAGCAGTTCTTC.

The V call is TRBV2, the J call TRBJ1-5; weak D call: TRBD1 (6 bases). With 5 bases removed from V and 2 bases from J, the gap between germline ends came to 16 bases. Germline V gives CDR1 SNHLY, CDR2 FYNNEI. CDR3 length equals 16 residues. CDR3 loop: CASSRTVLGGNQPQHF. In nucleotides, the CDR3 is TGTGCCAGCAGTCGGACAGTACTAGGAGGCAATCAGCCCCAGCATTTT.

This clone came up a few times. J is TRBJ1-2 and V is TRBV29-1; D is possibly TRBD1 (5 bases). CDR1 and CDR2 from the germline V gene are SQVTM and ANQGSEA. The CDR3 sequence is 13 residues long. Between the trimmed V and J ends, which lost 1 base and 2 bases, there was a span of 8 bases. As DNA, the CDR3 is TGCAGCGTTGAAGGGGAGGGGAACTATGGCTACACCTTC. This sequence encodes CSVEGEGNYGYTF.

The chain is built from TRBV6-4 and TRBJ2-1, with 8 bases identical to TRBD2. The CDR3 contains 15 residues. V lost 4 bases, J lost 5 bases, and 7 bases stayed unmatched. Germline V gene lookup returns CDR1 MRHNA and CDR2 SNTAGT. The CDR3 sequence is CASSGGGLGNNEQFF. CDR3 nucleotide sequence: TGTGCCAGCAGTGGTGGGGGACTAGGAAACAATGAGCAGTTCTTC.

With respect to this clone: Other nucleotide sequences in the sample specify the same CDR3. This chain links TRBV5-1 with TRBJ1-1; no reliable D call. Trimming removed 0 bases at V and 0 bases at J, with 9 bases between. Germline CDR1 reads SGHRS; CDR2 reads YFSETQ. The CDR3 is 15 residues long. In nucleotides, the CDR3 is TGCGCCAGCAGCTTGGCCGCCGGGATGAACACTGAAGCTTTCTTT. Its translation: CASSLAAGMNTEAFF. Looking up the rest from reference TRBV5-1 and TRBJ1-1 gives the full variable domain: KAGVTQTPRYLIKTRGQQVTLSCSPISGHRSVSWYQQTPGQGLQFLFEYFSETQRNKGNFPGRFSGRQFSNSRSEMNVSTLELGDSALYLCASSLAAGMNTEAFFGQGTRLTVV.